A single sample gave rise to the 22 T cell receptor beta chains below, sequenced in a study of relationships among human T cell subsets. TCR alpha and beta CDR3s were amplified from mRNA by semiquantitative ARM-PCR. Exponential amplification used communal superprimers after tagged nested gene-specific primers in ARM-PCR. TCRdb reanalysed the multiplex PCR reads using MiXCR and keeps one entry per CDR3 protein. The top ten clones hold around 17% of a sample with roughly 2,800 distinct CDR3 sequences, around four fifths of them seen once. Sequencing was done on a sample of total T cells sorted from blood. These receptor sequences come from a man aged 40-49 years in good health.

This clonotype was counted between two and nine times. The V and J genes are TRBV14 and TRBJ2-1; TRBD1 matches 8 bases. J was trimmed by 12 bases and V by 4 bases; bases with no gene match: 8. The germline V gene has CDR1 SGHDN and CDR2 FVKESK. The CDR3 runs 13 residues. Here the CDR3 reads CASSLIHGTGQFF. The DNA for the CDR3 is TGTGCCAGCAGCCTAATCCACGGGACAGGGCAGTTCTTC.

The chain is built from TRBV12-3 or TRBV12-4 and TRBJ1-1; no definite D call. The V end was cut by 5 bases, the J end by 1 base, with 11 bases between. The CDR3 covers 14 residues. The CDR3 here is CASSATDSNTEAFF. Here the CDR3 DNA reads TGTGCCAGCAGTGCGACTGACTCGAACACTGAAGCTTTCTTT.

This clonotype turned up a few times. The chain uses TRBV12-3 or TRBV12-4 and TRBJ1-6, with 8 bases matching TRBD1. The CDR3 runs 15 residues. With V trimmed by 5 bases and J by 6 bases, 6 bases remained unmatched. CDR3 sequence: CASSLRDRSNSPLHF. The CDR3 DNA is TGTGCCAGCAGTCTCCGGGACAGGAGTAATTCACCCCTCCACTTT.

About this clonotype: The junction does not match germline at one end; this may be a read error. This chain joins TRBV18 and TRBJ1-1, with unresolved D. CDR3 size: 13 residues. CDR1 is KGHSH and CDR2 is LQKENI in the germline V gene. The CDR3 DNA follows: TGTGCCAGCTCACCAGGCCTGAACACTGAAGCTCTCTTT. Protein: CASSPGLNTEALF.

In this sample, this clonotype turned up once. The chain carries TRBV19 and TRBJ2-3; possible D gene TRBD1, 5 bases. CDR3 length equals 12 residues. V gave up 3 bases and J gave up 7 bases, with 8 bases separating them. Germline V gene lookup returns CDR1 LNHDA and CDR2 SQIVND (reference sequence). This CDR3 reads CASSMGPNTQYF. CDR3 nucleotides: TGTGCCAGTAGTATGGGGCCTAATACGCAGTATTTT.

This sequence joins TRBV25-1 and TRBJ2-7, with 9 bases aligning to TRBD1. Germline trimming cut 6 bases from V and 1 base from J; bases unmatched to any gene: 4. Germline CDR1 reads MGHDK; CDR2 reads SYGVNS. CDR3 length: 14 residues. CDR3 in amino acids: CASSGTGRSYEQYF. CDR3 DNA: TGTGCCAGCAGCGGGACAGGGAGGTCCTACGAGCAGTACTTC.

This CDR3 reads CASSFTTVSTLSEQFF. The CDR3 nucleotides read TGTGCCAGCAGCTTCACGACAGTTTCCACCCTTAGTGAGCAGTTCTTC. This chain links TRBV11-2 with TRBJ2-1; a possible D gene is TRBD1 (5 bases). Deletions cut 3 bases from V and 9 bases from J, with 21 bases between. This CDR3 is 16 amino acids long. Germline lookup yields CDR1 SGHAT and CDR2 FQNNGV.

The J gene is TRBJ2-7, the V gene TRBV11-2; D perhaps matches TRBD2 (6 bases). The length of the CDR3 is 15 residues. Germline values: CDR1 SGHAT, CDR2 FQNNGV. The ends were cut back, 0 bases at V and 2 bases at J, with 11 bases in the middle. CDR3 in DNA: TGTGCCAGCAGCTTAGACGGGGACTTTACCTACGAGCAGTACTTC. It codes for CASSLDGDFTYEQYF.

This chain uses TRBV5-1 with TRBJ1-3; tentatively, D is TRBD1 (5 bases). This CDR3 spans 13 amino acids. The V end lost 4 bases, the J end lost 5 bases, and 10 bases lay between the germline ends. Germline V CDR1 and CDR2: SGHRS, YFSETQ. The CDR3, as DNA: TGCGCCAGCAGCCGGGACGGGAGAAACACCATATATTTT. Protein product: CASSRDGRNTIYF.

The table lists this clonotype with a few counts. This chain uses TRBV27 with TRBJ2-1; D is uncertain. Per germline, CDR1 MNHEY and CDR2 SMNVEV (reference sequence). V lost 8 bases to trimming and J lost 11 bases, with 13 bases between them. The CDR3 totals 11 residues. The CDR3 region has the DNA TGTGCCAGCGGTCTGGGTACTCAGCAGTTCTTC. This gives the protein CASGLGTQQFF.

The chain links TRBV7-8 to TRBJ2-1, with TRBD2 matching 7 bases. Trimming at V came to 5 bases and at J to 3 bases, leaving 7 bases not matched to a gene. The CDR3 covers 15 residues. Per germline, CDR1 SGHVS and CDR2 FQNEAQ. CDR3 residues: CASSLGLDFYNEQFF. The CDR3 nucleotides are TGTGCCAGCAGCCTCGGACTAGACTTCTACAATGAGCAGTTCTTC.

The V gene is TRBV11-2, the J gene TRBJ1-1; no clear D gene. Germline lookup yields CDR1 SGHAT and CDR2 FQNNGV. The CDR3 is 12 amino acids. V was clipped by 5 bases and J by 4 bases, with 8 bases between them. CDR3 in amino acids: CASSTAGTEAFF. The CDR3, as DNA: TGTGCCAGCAGCACCGCAGGCACTGAAGCTTTCTTT.

V gene TRBV12-3 or TRBV12-4 combines with J gene TRBJ2-7, with D possibly TRBD2 on 5 matching bases. The ends were cut back, 5 bases at V and 0 bases at J, with 8 bases in the middle. This CDR3 contains 13 residues. CDR3 sequence (DNA): TGTGCCAGCAGTCTCAGCGGCTCCTACGAGCAGTACTTC. Translation: CASSLSGSYEQYF.

V gene TRBV5-1 combines with J gene TRBJ2-7; TRBD1 might be the D (6 bases). Trimming removed 0 bases at V and 4 bases at J, with 11 bases between. This CDR3 is 14 amino acids long. Germline loops: CDR1 SGHRS, CDR2 YFSETQ. CDR3 DNA sequence: TGCGCCAGCAGCTTGGCGGTCAGGGGTTACGAGCAGTACTTC. It specifies CASSLAVRGYEQYF.

As DNA, the CDR3 is TGTGCCAGCAGCTTAGCTAGCGGGAGGCAGGGAGATACGCAGTATTTT. Its protein is CASSLASGRQGDTQYF. The chain uses TRBV7-2 and TRBJ2-3; the match to TRBD2 covers 10 bases. CDR1 SGHTA and CDR2 FQGNSA come from the germline V gene. This CDR3 contains 16 residues. The V segment lost 0 bases and the J segment 5 bases; nucleotides outside the gene matches: 5.

Regarding this clonotype: This sequence may be a read error, since a much larger clone differs from it by one base. This sequence joins TRBV4-1 and TRBJ2-1; D is possibly TRBD2 (5 bases). The germline V gene encodes CDR1 MGHRA and CDR2 YSYEKL. V was trimmed by 0 bases and J by 10 bases, leaving 16 bases between them. The CDR3 sequence is 15 residues long. CDR3 protein: CASSQDLTAAGEQFF. In DNA, the CDR3 is TGCGCCAGCAGCCAAGATTTAACAGCGGCTGGGGAGCAGTTCTTC.

This chain uses TRBV12-5 with TRBJ2-1; unclear D gene. V shed 2 bases and J shed 6 bases, with 11 bases lying between them. This CDR3 contains 14 residues. Germline CDR1 LGHNT, CDR2 FRNRAP. CDR3 bases: TGTGCTAGTGGTTTGCTCCCCCTTGGCAATGAGCAGTTCTTC. It codes for CASGLLPLGNEQFF. The complete variable domain, with remaining parts taken from reference TRBV12-5 and TRBJ2-1, reads DARVTQTPRHKVTEMGQEVTMRCQPILGHNTVFWYRQTMMQGLELLAYFRNRAPLDDSGMPKDRFSAEMPDATLATLKIQPSEPRDSAVYFCASGLLPLGNEQFFGPGTRLTVL.

This chain uses TRBV12-3 or TRBV12-4 with TRBJ1-1; D is unresolved. This CDR3 spans 14 amino acids. Trimming cost V 6 bases and J 5 bases, with 16 bases left between them. The CDR3 DNA sequence: TGTGCCAGCAGGCTCTCGGGCGGAGGGACTGAAGCTTTCTTT. Amino acids: CASRLSGGGTEAFF.

The chain joins TRBV10-1 to TRBJ2-5; the D is unclear. With 0 bases removed from V and 5 bases from J, the gap between germline ends came to 10 bases. Germline V gene sequence: CDR1 WNHNN, CDR2 SYGVQD (reference sequence). The length of the CDR3 is 14 residues. CDR3 sequence reads: CASSESSRRETQYF. CDR3 sequence (DNA): TGCGCCAGCAGTGAGTCGAGTAGACGGGAGACCCAGTACTTC.

In its sample, this clonotype was seen once. This chain links TRBV13 with TRBJ2-1; a weak D match, TRBD1 (8 bases). Germline CDR1 reads PRHDT; CDR2 reads FYEKMQ (reference sequence). CDR3 size: 17 residues. Trimming removed 4 bases at V and 6 bases at J, with 22 bases between. CDR3 residues: CASSSPDRGGMSNEQFF. In nucleotides, the CDR3 is TGTGCCAGCAGCTCCCCCGACAGGGGAGGGATGAGCAATGAGCAGTTCTTC. Looking up the rest from reference TRBV13 and TRBJ2-1 gives the full variable domain: AAGVIQSPRHLIKEKRETATLKCYPIPRHDTVYWYQQGPGQDPQFLISFYEKMQSDKGSIPDRFSAQQFSDYHSELNMSSLELGDSALYFCASSSPDRGGMSNEQFFGPGTRLTVL.

The V and J genes are TRBV11-2 and TRBJ1-1, with TRBD1 matching 8 bases. Germline V CDR1 and CDR2: SGHAT, FQNNGV. This CDR3 spans 12 amino acids. V lost 5 bases, J lost 6 bases, and 2 bases stayed unmatched. The CDR3 protein is CASSQTGAEAFF. CDR3 DNA sequence: TGTGCCAGCAGCCAGACAGGGGCTGAAGCTTTCTTT.

A remark on this clonotype: A read error may account for a junction end that differs from germline. CDR3 bases: TGTGCCAGTGGTCAAGGGTACTACAATGAGCAGTCCTTC. Its protein is CASGQGYYNEQSF. The V and J genes are TRBV19 and TRBJ2-1, with no clear D. Germline V gene data show CDR1 as LNHDA and CDR2 as SQIVND (reference sequence). This CDR3 spans 13 amino acids.